This T cell receptor beta chain was sequenced for a study of CD4 and CD8 cells across lung adenocarcinoma regions. This clonotype is termed large. The patients had localized lung adenocarcinoma, a non-small cell subtype. Deletions cut 4 bases from V and 1 base from J, with 9 bases between. This CDR3 has 14 amino acids. Germline CDR1 is MNHEY and CDR2 is SVGAGI. Via MiXCR, TCRdb re-called the PCR reads, giving one row per CDR3 protein. The sample carries thousands of distinct CDR3 sequences, approximately 43% recorded once. Sequencing was done on a sample of CD4+ T cells from the margin of a lung tumor. The chain has TRBV6-5 and TRBJ2-3, with D perhaps TRBD2 (6 bases). The origin of this receptor is a female donor with lung adenocarcinoma. The CD4 and CD8 labels of this study may be unreliable. DNA of the CDR3: TGTGCCAGCAGTTGGGGCGGGGGCACAGATACGCAGTATTTT. Residues: CASSWGGGTDTQYF.